This T cell receptor beta chain comes out of a study of CD8 T cells in Susac syndrome. The CDR3 extends over 15 amino acids. Deletions cut 6 bases from V and 11 bases from J, with 24 bases between. CDR1 is SGHDT, CDR2 YYEEEE, per germline. Reverse transcription of roughly 0.5 to 1 ug RNA used random hexamers. TCRdb reprocessed the immunoSEQ multiplex PCR reads with MiXCR, giving one entry per CDR3 protein. The sample includes about 120,000 distinct CDR3 sequences, roughly 94% of them seen just once. The chain joins TRBV5-6 to TRBJ1-5; D is uncertain. The receptor comes from a human donor with multiple sclerosis. The source material was CD4+ T cells from PBMCs. The CDR3 region is CASNLGLAGGEAQHF. DNA of the CDR3: TGTGCCAGCAACCTTGGCCTGGCGGGTGGTGAAGCCCAGCATTTT. The variable domain in full, with the rest retrieved from reference TRBV5-6 and TRBJ1-5, is DAGVTQSPTHLIKTRGQQVTLRCSPKSGHDTVSWYQQALGQGPQFIFQYYEEEERQRGNFPDRFSGHQFPNYSSELNVNALLLGDSALYLCASNLGLAGGEAQHFGDGTRLSIL.